Listed below are T cell receptor beta chains from one sample, sequenced in a study of blood T cell repertoires in COVID-19. Data came from immunoSEQ multiplex PCR; TCRdb stores just in-frame clones and leaves some out. The sample includes roughly 410,000 clones, 89% of them seen just once. The sample consisted of peripheral blood. The receptors come from a woman aged 40 to 50 with COVID-19, enrolled during active disease. Both conserved end residues are part of each CDR3. A D gene is named only where the DNA matches it firmly. For some rows the clone size is stated as once, few or many, or as a class when expanded; others skip it.

size,V,length,J,D,CDR3,DNA
once,TRBV2,13,TRBJ1-5,-,CASGKDWGQPQHF,TGTGCCAGCGGCAAGGACTGGGGTCAGCCCCAGCATTTT
-,TRBV29-1,15,TRBJ2-1,TRBD2,CSVEGLQDSYNEQFF,TGCAGCGTTGAGGGACTACAGGACTCCTACAATGAGCAGTTCTTC
-,TRBV16,14,TRBJ1-2,TRBD1,CASSQPRQGSGYTF,TGTGCCAGCAGCCAACCTCGACAGGGATCCGGCTACACCTTC
once,TRBV5-1,14,TRBJ2-7,-,CASGLTGKSYEQYF,TGCGCCAGCGGATTGACAGGAAAATCCTACGAGCAGTACTTC
once,TRBV12-3/TRBV12-4,13,TRBJ1-2,-,CASSLTVSYGYTF,TGTGCCAGCAGTCTCACAGTCAGCTATGGCTACACCTTC
-,TRBV18,15,TRBJ1-1,-,CASSPLPGVNTEAFF,TGTGCCAGCTCACCACTTCCAGGGGTGAACACTGAAGCTTTCTTT
once,TRBV6-6,14,TRBJ2-4,TRBD2,CASGTSLFGNIQYF,TGTGCCAGCGGGACTAGCCTCTTCGGGAACATTCAGTACTTC
-,TRBV18,13,TRBJ1-1,-,CASSPVSNTEAFF,TGTGCCAGCTCACCTGTCTCGAACACTGAAGCTTTCTTT
few,TRBV3-1/TRBV3-2,21,TRBJ2-6,TRBD1,CASSQDFGQGGKYSGANVLTF,TGTGCCAGCAGCCAAGATTTTGGACAGGGAGGCAAATACTCTGGGGCCAACGTCCTGACTTTC
-,TRBV7-8,13,TRBJ2-1,-,CASSLGSDNEQFF,TGTGCCAGCAGCTTGGGGAGTGACAATGAGCAGTTCTTC
-,TRBV12-5,15,TRBJ2-7,TRBD2,CASGFNLAGSYEQYF,TGTGCTAGTGGTTTCAACTTAGCGGGCTCCTACGAGCAGTACTTC
-,TRBV7-2,18,TRBJ1-4,-,CASSLALRLGATNEKLFF,TGTGCCAGCAGCTTAGCGCTGAGGTTAGGGGCAACTAATGAAAAACTGTTTTTT
-,TRBV23-1,16,TRBJ1-3,-,CASSPGQGLDGNTIYF,TGCGCCAGCAGTCCGGGGCAGGGGTTAGATGGAAACACCATATATTTT
-,TRBV24-1,17,TRBJ2-6,TRBD1,CATSGRDSSSGANVLTF,TGTGCCACCAGTGGCCGGGACAGTTCCTCTGGGGCCAACGTCCTGACTTTC
-,TRBV29-1,14,TRBJ2-3,-,CSVKKGTITDTQYF,TGCAGCGTTAAAAAGGGGACAATCACAGATACGCAGTATTTT
-,TRBV6-5,15,TRBJ1-2,-,CASSYSTRVGDGYTF,TGTGCCAGCAGTTACTCGACGAGAGTAGGGGATGGCTACACCTTC
-,TRBV10-3,14,TRBJ1-3,-,CAIRGRQEGNTIYF,TGTGCCATCAGGGGGAGACAGGAGGGAAACACCATATATTTT
-,TRBV27,16,TRBJ1-1,-,CASSLSADILNTEAFF,TGTGCCAGCAGTTTATCGGCAGACATCTTGAACACTGAAGCTTTCTTT
-,TRBV2,15,TRBJ1-2,TRBD1,CASSWDRGKDYGYTF,TGTGCCAGCAGCTGGGACAGGGGAAAGGACTATGGCTACACCTTC
-,TRBV15,19,TRBJ1-4,TRBD1,CATSSRNPGTGGFNEKLFF,TGTGCCACCAGCAGCCGAAACCCAGGGACAGGGGGTTTTAATGAAAAACTGTTTTTT
-,TRBV19,15,TRBJ1-2,-,CASSIGIGGKIDYTF,TGTGCCAGTAGTATTGGGATAGGAGGGAAAATAGACTACACCTTC
-,TRBV3-1/TRBV3-2,19,TRBJ2-1,TRBD1,CASSRETGISRSSYNEQFF,TGTGCCAGCAGCCGAGAGACAGGGATATCGCGAAGCTCCTACAATGAGCAGTTCTTC
once,TRBV5-5,12,TRBJ2-2,-,CASSSGTGELFF,TGTGCCAGCAGCTCCGGCACCGGGGAGCTGTTTTTT
-,TRBV6-2/TRBV6-3,12,TRBJ1-1,-,CASSRDSREAFF,TGTGCCAGCAGCCGGGACTCTCGTGAAGCTTTCTTT
-,TRBV28,14,TRBJ2-7,-,CASSLLGEPYEQYF,TGTGCCAGCAGTTTACTCGGAGAGCCCTACGAGCAGTACTTC
-,TRBV28,12,TRBJ2-5,-,CASSLFGGTQYF,TGTGCCAGCAGTTTATTCGGGGGGACCCAGTACTTC
-,TRBV5-1,12,TRBJ2-1,-,CASSLDRSTGFF,TGCGCCAGCAGCCTGGACAGATCTACTGGGTTCTTC
once,TRBV27,20,TRBJ1-3,TRBD1,CASGYLGTGSGVGQGNTIYF,TGTGCCAGCGGGTACCTCGGGACAGGGAGCGGTGTTGGTCAAGGAAACACCATATATTTT
-,TRBV7-3,15,TRBJ2-2,-,CASSLVGANTGELFF,TGTGCCAGCAGCTTAGTAGGGGCGAACACCGGGGAGCTGTTTTTT
-,TRBV7-9,15,TRBJ1-4,-,CASSPGGRANEKLFF,TGTGCCAGCAGCCCGGGGGGGCGGGCTAATGAAAAACTGTTTTTT
-,TRBV5-6,16,TRBJ2-7,TRBD1,CASMRGTGEHSYEQYF,TGTGCCAGCATGCGCGGGACAGGGGAGCACTCCTACGAGCAGTACTTC
-,TRBV19,15,TRBJ1-5,-,CASSPRSSINQPQHF,TGTGCCAGTAGTCCCAGATCCTCAATCAATCAGCCCCAGCATTTT
-,TRBV5-4,15,TRBJ2-6,TRBD1,CASSATGAGANVLTF,TGTGCCAGCAGCGCGACAGGGGCTGGGGCCAACGTCCTGACTTTC